The 24 T cell receptor beta chains presented below share a single source sample, sequenced in a study of blood T cell repertoires in COVID-19. Only in-frame clones appear in the TCRdb table, and some are missing; sequencing was by immunoSEQ multiplex PCR. The sample includes around 250,000 clones, around four fifths of them seen just once. The sequenced sample consisted of peripheral blood. The receptor source for this set is a man in his fifties or sixties who had recovered from COVID-19.

The rearrangement links TRBV29-1 to TRBJ2-7, with TRBD1 matching 8 bases. Germline V CDR1 and CDR2: SQVTM, ANQGSEA. This CDR3 comprises 16 residues. V lost 0 bases and J lost 0; bases outside the gene matches: 7. CDR3 amino acids: CSVEDPFGQGSYEQYF. CDR3 in DNA: TGCAGCGTTGAAGACCCCTTCGGACAGGGCTCCTACGAGCAGTACTTC.

J is TRBJ2-1 and V is TRBV5-1; the match to TRBD1 covers 7 bases. V gave up 4 bases and J gave up 5 bases; unmatched junction bases: 6. The CDR3 totals 14 residues. Germline-derived CDR1 and CDR2 are SGHRS and YFSETQ. CDR3 loop: CASSGHRGNNEQFF. The CDR3 DNA follows: TGCGCCAGCAGCGGGCACAGGGGTAACAATGAGCAGTTCTTC.

This clone has a handful of counts. The chain uses TRBV28 and TRBJ1-6; the D gene is possibly TRBD1 (5 bases). The CDR3 covers 14 residues. V was clipped by 2 bases and J by 4 bases, with 6 bases between them. CDR1 MDHEN and CDR2 SYDVKM come from the germline V gene. CDR3 region: CASSLRQYNSPLHF. As DNA, the CDR3 is TGTGCCAGCAGTTTACGACAGTATAATTCACCCCTCCACTTT.

The chain has TRBV6-1 and TRBJ1-2, with a weak D call TRBD1 (6 bases). V lost 4 bases to trimming and J lost 4 bases, with 19 bases between them. Germline loops: CDR1 MNHNS, CDR2 SASEGT. This CDR3 has 16 residues. CDR3 DNA: TGTGCCAGCAGTGGCCGGGACACACTAAACGGCTATGGCTACACCTTC. It codes for CASSGRDTLNGYGYTF.

This clone was found a few times. CDR3 sequence reads: CASSLAGGPSGNTIYF. CDR3 bases: TGCGCCAGCAGCTTGGCGGGAGGACCCTCTGGAAACACCATATATTTT. V is TRBV5-1 and J is TRBJ1-3, with D unresolved. V was trimmed by 0 bases and J by 0 bases, leaving 10 bases between them. This CDR3 is 16 amino acids long. CDR1 is SGHRS, CDR2 YFSETQ, per germline.

This clone was counted between two and nine times. The V call is TRBV18, the J call TRBJ2-7; possible D gene TRBD1, 6 bases. Looked up from germline, CDR1 is KGHSH and CDR2 is LQKENI. CDR3 length: 16 residues. Trimming cost V 3 bases and J 0 bases, with 15 bases left between them. The CDR3 DNA is TGTGCCAGCTCACCTAACCTCGACAGGACCTCCTACGAGCAGTACTTC. This encodes CASSPNLDRTSYEQYF.

The genes are TRBV4-2 and TRBJ2-1; possibly TRBD1 for D (6 bases). From germline, CDR1 is LGHNA and CDR2 YNFKEQ. The CDR3 spans 17 residues. Trimming pared 2 bases from V and 6 bases from J, leaving 20 bases between. The CDR3 nucleotides are TGTGCCAGCAGCCAACTCCCCGGGACACCCAAGGCCAATGAGCAGTTCTTC. As protein: CASSQLPGTPKANEQFF.

The gene calls are TRBV14 and TRBJ2-7, with TRBD2 matching 7 bases. CDR1 is SGHDN and CDR2 is FVKESK in the germline V gene. The CDR3 contains 13 residues. After removal of 1 base from V and 7 bases from J, the junction contained 4 bases not matched to a gene. The CDR3 here is CASSQAVGGEQYF. CDR3 DNA sequence: TGTGCCAGCAGCCAAGCGGTGGGAGGGGAGCAGTACTTC.

The chain uses TRBV7-9 and TRBJ1-4; perhaps TRBD1 as D (6 bases). This CDR3 has 15 amino acids. Trimming removed 1 base at V and 4 bases at J, with 10 bases between. Germline CDR1 SEHNR, CDR2 FQNEAQ (reference sequence). The CDR3: CASSLGSGVNEKLFF. CDR3 DNA sequence: TGTGCCAGCAGCTTAGGTTCAGGGGTTAATGAAAAACTGTTTTTT.

This clone was counted a single time. The rearrangement joins TRBV5-1 to TRBJ2-7, with 10 bases lining up with TRBD2. Germline assignment: CDR1 SGHRS and CDR2 YFSETQ. The CDR3 totals 14 residues. The junction had 6 bases not matched to a gene; V was cut back by 4 bases and J by 5 bases. The CDR3 sequence: CASSQAGGRDEQYF. The CDR3 coding sequence is TGCGCCAGCAGCCAAGCGGGGGGGCGGGACGAGCAGTACTTC.

In DNA, the CDR3 is TGTGCCAGCAGTTACTCGACAGCAACTAATGAAAAACTGTTTTTT. This translates into CASSYSTATNEKLFF. V is TRBV6-5 and J is TRBJ1-4, with a tentative D call TRBD1 (5 bases). The germline CDR1 and CDR2 sequences are MNHEY and SVGAGI. The CDR3 is 15 residues long. The V end lost 0 bases, the J end lost 0 bases, and 5 bases lay between the germline ends.

In this sample, this clone turned up a few times. The rearrangement links TRBV5-1 to TRBJ2-7; D not certain. Trimming pared 0 bases from V and 2 bases from J, leaving 9 bases between. The CDR3 runs to 14 residues. Germline assignment: CDR1 SGHRS and CDR2 YFSETQ. In DNA form, the CDR3 reads TGCGCCAGCAGCTTGGGCCTATCAACCTACGAGCAGTACTTC. Residues: CASSLGLSTYEQYF.

The chain has TRBV29-1 and TRBJ2-5; D is unresolved. The CDR3 has 12 amino acids. Trimming stripped 4 bases from V and 1 base from J, with 7 bases between. Germline V gene data show CDR1 as SQVTM and CDR2 as ANQGSEA. CDR3 nucleotide sequence: TGCAGCGTTGGGGCGAGCCAAGAGACCCAGTACTTC. The encoded protein is CSVGASQETQYF.

The rearrangement links TRBV28 to TRBJ1-2; D unresolved. The CDR3 covers 14 residues. The germline V and J ends were trimmed by 6 bases and 2 bases, with 13 bases remaining between them. Germline CDR1 and CDR2: MDHEN and SYDVKM. The CDR3 coding sequence is TGTGCCAGCAGAAGACCAGAGGGAAACTATGGCTACACCTTC. Encoded protein: CASRRPEGNYGYTF.

The rearrangement links TRBV5-6 to TRBJ2-7; 8 nucleotides line up with TRBD2. V trimming: 4 bases; J trimming: 3 bases; junction bases outside the gene matches: 9. The CDR3 has 15 residues. Germline V CDR1 and CDR2: SGHDT, YYEEEE. CDR3 region: CASSQPGGGGYEQYF. CDR3 in DNA: TGTGCCAGCAGCCAGCCCGGGGGGGGCGGCTACGAGCAGTACTTC.

In nucleotides, the CDR3 is TGTGCCAGCAGCAAAGGGCGGCTAGCGGGAGCCTACGAGCAGTACTTC. This gives the protein CASSKGRLAGAYEQYF. This chain joins TRBV21-1 and TRBJ2-7; TRBD2 reflects the table's D call only, with no check against the DNA. TRBV21-1 constitutes a pseudogene. The CDR3 runs to 16 residues.

This rearrangement joins TRBV30 to TRBJ1-6, with 8 bases that match TRBD1. V was clipped by 0 bases and J by 11 bases; unmatched bases: 9. The germline gives CDR1 GTSNPN, CDR2 SVGIG (reference sequence). This CDR3 comprises 15 residues. The CDR3 DNA sequence: TGTGCCTGGAGTGTCGCCCCGGGACAGGAGACACCCCTCCACTTT. This codes for CAWSVAPGQETPLHF.

The V gene is TRBV5-1, the J gene TRBJ2-6; no reliable D call. Germline V gene data show CDR1 as SGHRS and CDR2 as YFSETQ. Trimming took off 5 bases at V and 0 bases at J, with 9 bases between the two ends. CDR3 length: 15 amino acids. CDR3 nucleotide sequence: TGCGCCAGCAGAAACCCGAGCTCTGGGGCCAACGTCCTGACTTTC. Translation gives CASRNPSSGANVLTF.

This chain uses TRBV30 with TRBJ1-5, with 8 bases identical to TRBD1. Germline V gives CDR1 GTSNPN, CDR2 SVGIG (reference sequence). V gave up 1 base and J gave up 7 bases; unmatched junction bases: 6. The CDR3 loop spans 14 amino acids. The DNA for the CDR3 is TGTGCCTGGAGTGGTAAGAGGACAGGGCAGCCCCAGCATTTT. This codes for CAWSGKRTGQPQHF.

The chain couples TRBV6-5 to TRBJ2-1; TRBD2 might be the D (6 bases). V dropped 6 bases and J dropped 5 bases, with 17 bases sitting between them. The CDR3 contains 15 residues. Germline V CDR1 and CDR2: MNHEY, SVGAGI. CDR3 in amino acids: CASRPSGLRNNEQFF. CDR3 coding DNA: TGTGCCAGCAGACCGTCGGGACTCCGAAACAATGAGCAGTTCTTC.

The chain couples TRBV2 to TRBJ2-7, with 9 bases aligning to TRBD1. The CDR3 spans 15 residues. Germline V lookup: CDR1 SNHLY, CDR2 FYNNEI. The junction had 8 bases not matched to a gene; V was cut back by 8 bases and J by 0 bases. This chain's CDR3 is CASVSWDRDSYEQYF. CDR3 nucleotide sequence: TGTGCCAGCGTAAGTTGGGACAGGGACTCCTACGAGCAGTACTTC.

The chain joins TRBV5-6 to TRBJ1-2; the D gene is possibly TRBD1 (5 bases). The CDR3 extends over 13 amino acids. CDR1 SGHDT and CDR2 YYEEEE come from the germline V gene. Trimming removed 2 bases at V and 3 bases at J, with 8 bases between. In nucleotides, the CDR3 is TGTGCCAGCAGCTTCCAGGGTCACTATGGCTACACCTTC. Its protein product is CASSFQGHYGYTF.

The chain recombines TRBV7-8 with TRBJ2-7; 8 bases align to TRBD1. Germline values: CDR1 SGHVS, CDR2 FQNEAQ. Trimming took 4 bases from V and 2 from J; bases not matched to a gene: 7. The CDR3 is 15 amino acids. As DNA, the CDR3 is TGTGCCAGCAGCTCACCGGGACAGGCAACCTACGAGCAGTACTTC. Its protein product is CASSSPGQATYEQYF.

The rearrangement links TRBV9 to TRBJ2-3, with TRBD1 matching over 10 bases. From germline, CDR1 is SGDLS and CDR2 YYNGEE. V lost 5 bases, J lost 4 bases, and 10 bases stayed unmatched. The CDR3 loop spans 16 amino acids. DNA for the CDR3: TGTGCCAGCAGGAACCCGGGACAGGGGTCAGCAGATACGCAGTATTTT. Translating it yields CASRNPGQGSADTQYF. The entire variable domain, with the rest obtained from reference TRBV9 and TRBJ2-3, is as follows: DSGVTQTPKHLITATGQRVTLRCSPRSGDLSVYWYQQSLDQGLQFLIQYYNGEERAKGNILERFSAQQFPDLHSELNLSSLELGDSALYFCASRNPGQGSADTQYFGPGTRLTVL.